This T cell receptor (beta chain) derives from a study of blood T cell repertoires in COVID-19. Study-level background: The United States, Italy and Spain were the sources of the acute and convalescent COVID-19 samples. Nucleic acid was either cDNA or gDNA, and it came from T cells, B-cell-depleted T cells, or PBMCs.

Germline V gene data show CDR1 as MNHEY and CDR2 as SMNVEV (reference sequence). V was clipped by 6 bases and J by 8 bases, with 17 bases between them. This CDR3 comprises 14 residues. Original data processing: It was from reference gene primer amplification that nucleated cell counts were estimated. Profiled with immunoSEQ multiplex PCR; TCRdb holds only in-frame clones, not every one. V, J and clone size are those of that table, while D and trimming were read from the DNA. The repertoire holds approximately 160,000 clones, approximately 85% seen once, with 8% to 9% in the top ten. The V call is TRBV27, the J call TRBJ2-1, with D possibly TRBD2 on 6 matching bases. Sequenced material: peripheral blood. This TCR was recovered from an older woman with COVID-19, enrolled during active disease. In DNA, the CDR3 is TGTGCCAGCAGGAGGGAGGTGACTAGGGATGAGCAGTTCTTC. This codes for CASRREVTRDEQFF.